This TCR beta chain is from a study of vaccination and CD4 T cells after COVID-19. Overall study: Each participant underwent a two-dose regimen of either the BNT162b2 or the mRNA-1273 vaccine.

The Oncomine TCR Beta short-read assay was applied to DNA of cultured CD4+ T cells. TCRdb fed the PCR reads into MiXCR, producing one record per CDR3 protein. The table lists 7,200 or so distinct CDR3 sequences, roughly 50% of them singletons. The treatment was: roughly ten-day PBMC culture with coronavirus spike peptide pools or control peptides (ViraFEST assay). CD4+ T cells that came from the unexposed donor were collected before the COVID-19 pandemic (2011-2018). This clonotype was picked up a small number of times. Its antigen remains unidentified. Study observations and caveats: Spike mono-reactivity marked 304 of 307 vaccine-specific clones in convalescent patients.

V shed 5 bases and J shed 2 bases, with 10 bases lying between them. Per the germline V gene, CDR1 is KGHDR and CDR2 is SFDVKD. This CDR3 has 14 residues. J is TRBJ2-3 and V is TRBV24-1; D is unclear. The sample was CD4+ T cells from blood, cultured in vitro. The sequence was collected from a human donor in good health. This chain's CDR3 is CATSGVKSTDTQYF. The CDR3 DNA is TGTGCCACCAGTGGGGTGAAGTCCACAGATACGCAGTATTTT.